This is a list of T cell receptor beta chains from one sample in a study of blood T cell repertoires in COVID-19. Clones were sequenced by immunoSEQ multiplex PCR, and TCRdb holds only the in-frame ones, with some missing. Of about 350,000 clones in the sample, approximately 84% are singletons; the top ten hold approximately 1%. The sample comprised PBMCs or T cells enriched from blood (not recorded which). Receptors were obtained from a woman in her twenties or thirties who had recovered from COVID-19. Each CDR3 is given without its conserved first and last residue.

CDR3aa: ASSPWQGLGSYNEQF; j_gene: TRBJ2-1; v_gene: TRBV3-1/TRBV3-2
CDR3aa: ASGETGFDSPLH; j_gene: TRBJ1-6; v_gene: TRBV2
CDR3aa: ASSRGLAGGLSTDTQY; j_gene: TRBJ2-3; v_gene: TRBV11-3
CDR3aa: ASALSSYNSPLH; j_gene: TRBJ1-6; v_gene: TRBV19
CDR3aa: ASSSRGSSGNTIY; j_gene: TRBJ1-3; v_gene: TRBV7-2
CDR3aa: ASSIRQGDQPQH; j_gene: TRBJ1-5; v_gene: TRBV19
CDR3aa: ASSLGQGAANYGYT; j_gene: TRBJ1-2; v_gene: TRBV5-4
CDR3aa: ASSMRGRQGVSGELF; j_gene: TRBJ2-2; v_gene: TRBV9
CDR3aa: ASSQDSGGAYNEQF; j_gene: TRBJ2-1; v_gene: TRBV4-2
CDR3aa: SVGFVQGSGDTEAF; j_gene: TRBJ1-1; v_gene: TRBV29-1
CDR3aa: ASSSPPGTGVEQY; j_gene: TRBJ2-7; v_gene: TRBV5-1
CDR3aa: ASSPWTSGSYNEQF; j_gene: TRBJ2-1; v_gene: TRBV7-6
CDR3aa: ASSQGSYYGYT; j_gene: TRBJ1-2; v_gene: TRBV3-1/TRBV3-2
CDR3aa: ASSLQQGPNTEAF; j_gene: TRBJ1-1; v_gene: TRBV27
CDR3aa: ASSGGGNPGNSPLH; j_gene: TRBJ1-6; v_gene: TRBV27
CDR3aa: ASRETGVYNSPLH; j_gene: TRBJ1-6; v_gene: TRBV19
CDR3aa: ASSLFGQGPNTGELF; j_gene: TRBJ2-2; v_gene: TRBV23-1
CDR3aa: ASRRSAGTGVRYT; j_gene: TRBJ1-2; v_gene: TRBV28
CDR3aa: ASSFGTVSYEQY; j_gene: TRBJ2-7; v_gene: TRBV28
CDR3aa: ASGRGRTVQETQY; j_gene: TRBJ2-5; v_gene: TRBV12-5
CDR3aa: ASSLISVAPLAKNIQY; j_gene: TRBJ2-4; v_gene: TRBV28
CDR3aa: ASSLGAYNSPLH; j_gene: TRBJ1-6; v_gene: TRBV7-2
CDR3aa: ASKVGGGLAEQY; j_gene: TRBJ2-7; v_gene: TRBV6-5
CDR3aa: ASTEGHLYNEQF; j_gene: TRBJ2-1; v_gene: TRBV6-5
CDR3aa: ASSFQRAGSPLH; j_gene: TRBJ1-6; v_gene: TRBV28
CDR3aa: ASSLLSNSYEQY; j_gene: TRBJ2-7; v_gene: TRBV28
CDR3aa: ASSLTRATYPGGPLYEQY; j_gene: TRBJ2-7; v_gene: TRBV27
CDR3aa: AISGRDRVYGYT; j_gene: TRBJ1-2; v_gene: TRBV10-3
CDR3aa: ASRPGGGTSGVDEQF; j_gene: TRBJ2-1; v_gene: TRBV7-9
CDR3aa: ASSYPENFRRITDTQY; j_gene: TRBJ2-3; v_gene: TRBV6-2/TRBV6-3
CDR3aa: ASSIGRGGIYEKLF; j_gene: TRBJ1-4; v_gene: TRBV19
CDR3aa: ASSYGQGAGNTIY; j_gene: TRBJ1-3; v_gene: TRBV6-5
CDR3aa: ASSLGRGGQETQY; j_gene: TRBJ2-5; v_gene: TRBV5-6
CDR3aa: ASSGARYEQY; j_gene: TRBJ2-7; v_gene: TRBV12-3/TRBV12-4
CDR3aa: ASSRERDEKLF; j_gene: TRBJ1-4; v_gene: TRBV11-2